This T cell receptor (beta chain) was identified during a study of human T cells and chemical hapten exposure. Time point noted: patch test 2, 6 weeks after DPC sensitization. The treatment denotes: therapeutic diphenylcyclopropenone sensitization with weekly scalp DPC. CDR1 and CDR2 from the germline V gene are ENHRY and SYGVKD. The CDR3 length is 16 residues. The ends were cut back, 0 bases at V and 7 bases at J, with 18 bases in the middle. This clonotype showed up many times. As the library was built, unique molecular identifiers were attached to individual cDNA molecules. Using its own MiXCR run on the RACE reads, TCRdb lists one record per CDR3 protein. The data contain tens of thousands of distinct CDR3 sequences, roughly 12% of them singletons.

J is TRBJ2-5 and V is TRBV10-3, with D unclear. This specimen was whole blood, taken in connection with sensitization to the hapten diphenylcyclopropenone (DPC). The receptor was isolated from a man aged 18 to 29 with alopecia areata. Some clones in this sample may be carry-over from other donors' samples. CDR3 in amino acids: CAISESRGGTFGTQYF. The CDR3 DNA reads TGTGCCATCAGTGAGTCTCGTGGCGGCACTTTCGGGACCCAGTACTTC.